This section outlines one T cell receptor (beta chain) sequence together with its context. Antigen: not known. The sample comes from a study of OX40 agonist ivuxolimab in advanced cancers. Study-wide background: Aged 23 to 79 with a mean of 60 years, they were almost 85% male. Participants could have had prior anti-PD-1, anti-PD-L1 or anti-CTLA-4 therapy, and approximately 40% had some. General study findings and limits: The mean number of expanded clones was higher in CD8+ T cells than in CD4+. At doses 0.1 to 3.0 mg/kg, CD4+ and CD8+ clones expanded.

Some clones are missing from TCRdb's copy, which holds only in-frame ones; the method was immunoSEQ multiplex PCR. The sample has about 67,000 clones; 80% to 90% are singletons. The CDR3 is made up of 16 amino acids. Trimming at V came to 0 bases and at J to 10 bases, leaving 11 bases not matched to a gene. CDR1 and CDR2 (germline): MGHRA, YSYEKL. V is TRBV4-1 and J is TRBJ2-1, with 8 bases aligning to TRBD2. The material was CD4+ or CD8+ T cells sorted from blood, obtained in a trial of the OX40 agonist ivuxolimab. This TCR was recovered from an adult with an advanced solid tumor such as melanoma, head and neck, liver or kidney cancer. CDR3 loop: CASSQDFSGAVGEQFF. The CDR3 DNA follows: TGCGCCAGCAGCCAAGATTTTAGCGGGGCAGTGGGCGAGCAGTTCTTC.